Below, 29 T cell receptor beta chains from the same sample are listed, as sequenced in a study of cytomegalovirus exposure and HLA in healthy donors (dated by TCRdb to 2017 to 2019). The library came from the immunoSEQ multiplex PCR assay. A mixture of 60 forward primers for TCR Vbeta segments and 13 reverse primers for TCR Jbeta segments was used in the multiplex PCR. TCRdb limited this immuneACCESS table to in-frame rearrangements with V and J called. A share of clones is missing; checked studies link under half to unresolved V genes, and the rest is unexplained. The sample table records under 200,000 clones; around 83% of these occur just once. The ten largest clones represent roughly 6.5% of the sample. Sequenced: PBMCs. The source is a man in his fifties or sixties in good health and CMV-seropositive.

The chain uses TRBV15 and TRBJ2-1; tentatively, D is TRBD2 (6 bases). The ends were cut back, 6 bases at V and 4 bases at J, with 13 bases in the middle. Germline V gives CDR1 LNHNV, CDR2 YYDKDF (reference sequence). CDR3 length: 14 residues. Here the CDR3 reads CATRLVAEYNEQFF. Here the CDR3 DNA reads TGTGCCACCAGATTAGTAGCGGAATACAATGAGCAGTTCTTC.

For the CDR3, the DNA is TGTGCCAGCAGTTCACCTCAGGGGTTACGGTACGAGCAGTACTTC. It yields the protein CASSSPQGLRYEQYF. The V call is TRBV27, the J call TRBJ2-7; a weak D match, TRBD1 (6 bases). V shed 4 bases and J shed 4 bases, with 17 bases lying between them. CDR1 is MNHEY, CDR2 SMNVEV, per germline (reference sequence). There are 15 residues in the CDR3.

The chain links TRBV7-3 to TRBJ1-1; no firm D call. This CDR3 has 16 residues. Germline CDR1 is SGHTA and CDR2 is FQGTGA. V lost 0 bases and J 0 bases, leaving 11 bases between the germline ends. The CDR3 DNA follows: TGTGCCAGCAGCTTAACTCCTACGGGGATGAACACTGAAGCTTTCTTT. It specifies CASSLTPTGMNTEAFF.

This clone has just one count. The J gene is TRBJ2-5, the V gene TRBV5-4, with TRBD2 matching 9 bases. With 1 base clipped from V and 5 bases from J, the junction kept 6 bases outside the gene matches. The CDR3 is 15 amino acids. CDR1 is SGHNT, CDR2 YYREEE, per germline (reference sequence). The DNA of the CDR3 is TGTGCCAGCAGCTTGCGAGGACTAGCGTGGGAGACCCAGTACTTC. It yields the protein CASSLRGLAWETQYF. Based on the CDR3 plus reference TRBV5-4 and TRBJ2-5, the full variable domain is ETGVTQSPTHLIKTRGQQVTLRCSSQSGHNTVSWYQQALGQGPQFIFQYYREEENGRGNFPPRFSGLQFPNYSSELNVNALELDDSALYLCASSLRGLAWETQYFGPGTRLLVL.

CDR3 sequence (DNA): TGTGCCAGCAGCCCCCCCCGGACAGGGAGAGATGAAAAACTGTTTTTT. Its translation is CASSPPRTGRDEKLFF. The chain has TRBV2 and TRBJ1-4; TRBD1 aligns across 8 bases. The CDR3 consists of 16 residues. CDR1 and CDR2 from the germline V gene are SNHLY and FYNNEI. V lost 6 bases, J lost 6 bases, and 12 bases stayed unmatched. Looking up the rest from reference TRBV2 and TRBJ1-4 gives the full variable domain: EPEVTQTPSHQVTQMGQEVILRCVPISNHLYFYWYRQILGQKVEFLVSFYNNEISEKSEIFDDQFSVERPDGSNFTLKIRSTKLEDSAMYFCASSPPRTGRDEKLFFGSGTQLSVL.

The V gene is TRBV19, the J gene TRBJ2-1; 11 nucleotides align to TRBD2. V shed 4 bases and J 5 bases; nucleotides not matched to a gene: 7. The length of the CDR3 is 16 residues. Germline V lookup: CDR1 LNHDA, CDR2 SQIVND (reference sequence). CDR3 in amino acids: CASSTPSGRNNNEQFF. Written as DNA, the CDR3 is TGTGCCAGTAGTACCCCTAGCGGGAGGAACAACAATGAGCAGTTCTTC.

The V call is TRBV7-9, the J call TRBJ2-7; 7 nucleotides line up with TRBD1. From germline, CDR1 is SEHNR and CDR2 FQNEAQ (reference sequence). V gave up 5 bases and J gave up 2 bases; unmatched junction bases: 9. The length of the CDR3 is 15 residues. The CDR3 nucleotides are TGTGCCAGCAGCCCCATGGACAGGAGACCCTACGAGCAGTACTTC. Its translation: CASSPMDRRPYEQYF.

The chain recombines TRBV10-1 with TRBJ2-7; TRBD2 matches 7 bases. CDR3 size: 14 residues. The trim removed 3 bases at V and 3 bases at J, leaving 5 bases unmatched. The germline gives CDR1 WNHNN, CDR2 SYGVQD (reference sequence). DNA of the CDR3: TGCGCCAGCAGTGATGAAGGGACTAACTACGAGCAGTACTTC. Its protein is CASSDEGTNYEQYF.

This chain uses TRBV5-1 with TRBJ1-1; maybe TRBD1 (5 bases). Germline CDR1 and CDR2: SGHRS and YFSETQ. This CDR3 is 14 amino acids long. V lost 6 bases, J lost 4 bases, and 16 bases lay in between. The CDR3 region has the DNA TGCGCCAGCACCCAAGGGAGGGGTGGCACTGAAGCTTTCTTT. This gives the protein CASTQGRGGTEAFF.

The genes are TRBV30 and TRBJ2-1, with D tentatively TRBD1 (5 bases). In germline, CDR1 is GTSNPN, CDR2 SVGIG (reference sequence). There are 13 residues in the CDR3. V lost 2 bases and J lost 7, with 12 bases in between. The DNA for the CDR3 is TGTGCCTGGAGTAAACTCGCAGGGAATGAGCAGTTCTTC. Protein sequence: CAWSKLAGNEQFF.

The rearrangement links TRBV7-9 to TRBJ1-2; no clear D gene. In germline, CDR1 is SEHNR, CDR2 FQNEAQ (reference sequence). Trimming shortened V by 2 bases and J by 2 bases, and 9 bases separated the two germline ends. This CDR3 has 14 amino acids. CDR3 nucleotides: TGTGCCAGCAGCTTACTCGAGGAGAACTATGGCTACACCTTC. It yields the protein CASSLLEENYGYTF.

There are a few counts of this clone. CDR3 residues: CASSGGTGGKQYV. In DNA form, the CDR3 reads TGCGCCAGCAGCGGAGGGACAGGGGGCAAGCAGTACGTC. V gene TRBV5-1 combines with J gene TRBJ2-7; 12 nucleotides agree with TRBD1. This CDR3 is 13 amino acids long. The trim removed 4 bases at V and 8 bases at J, leaving 4 bases unmatched. Germline values: CDR1 SGHRS, CDR2 YFSETQ.

This clone has only one observation. The J gene is TRBJ2-7, the V gene TRBV11-1; TRBD2 is a possible D gene (6 bases). V was shortened by 5 bases and J by 9 bases, with 17 bases between the two germline ends. Germline V CDR1 and CDR2: SGHAT, FQDESV (reference sequence). The length of the CDR3 is 13 residues. The CDR3 bases are TGTGCCAGCAGCGCCGGGGGTAGGAGGGCGCAGTACGTC. Protein sequence: CASSAGGRRAQYV.

The chain uses TRBV5-1 and TRBJ2-2; unclear D gene. This CDR3 comprises 13 residues. Trimming stripped 1 base from V and 3 bases from J, with 4 bases between. CDR1 is SGHRS, CDR2 YFSETQ, per germline. The CDR3 sequence: CASSLLDTGELFF. The DNA for the CDR3 is TGCGCCAGCAGCTTGCTTGACACCGGGGAGCTGTTTTTT.

The rearrangement links TRBV6-6 to TRBJ1-4; D unresolved. V was trimmed by 9 bases and J by 4 bases, leaving 12 bases between them. The CDR3 length is 13 residues. Per germline, CDR1 MNHNY and CDR2 SVGAGI (reference sequence). The CDR3 region has the DNA TGTGCCAGTCAAGGCGGGTTTAATGAAAAACTGTTTTTT. Residues: CASQGGFNEKLFF.

The chain couples TRBV25-1 to TRBJ1-2, with a weak D call TRBD1 (5 bases). Germline V lookup: CDR1 MGHDK, CDR2 SYGVNS. V lost 6 bases to trimming and J lost 4 bases, with 12 bases between them. This CDR3 region has 13 residues. The CDR3 reads CASSLTAGYGYTF. The CDR3 DNA is TGTGCCAGCAGCTTGACAGCAGGCTATGGCTACACCTTC.

V gene TRBV2 combines with J gene TRBJ2-1, with D unclear. Germline-derived CDR1 and CDR2 are SNHLY and FYNNEI. With 3 bases removed from V and 7 bases from J, the gap between germline ends came to 7 bases. The CDR3 consists of 12 residues. The CDR3 nucleotides read TGTGCCAGCAGTGATACCCGGAATGAGCAGTTCTTC. Its translation: CASSDTRNEQFF.

The chain is built from TRBV6-6 and TRBJ2-1; D is possibly TRBD1 (6 bases). The V end was cut by 6 bases, the J end by 0 bases, with 12 bases between. Germline CDR1 reads MNHNY; CDR2 reads SVGAGI (reference sequence). This CDR3 is built from 15 residues. Written as DNA, the CDR3 is TGTGCCAGCAGCTTTGACAGGAGCTCCTACAATGAGCAGTTCTTC. It is translated as CASSFDRSSYNEQFF.

The count of this clone is one. V usage is TRBV5-8 and J usage is TRBJ2-7; D call uncertain. Trimming removed 0 bases from V and 5 bases from J, with 12 bases in between. This CDR3 has 14 amino acids. From germline, CDR1 is SGHTS and CDR2 YDEGEE. CDR3 nucleotide sequence: TGTGCCAGCAGCTTGGTTGAGCGCGTCCACGAGCAGTACTTC. Translation: CASSLVERVHEQYF. Using reference TRBV5-8 and TRBJ2-7 for the parts outside the CDR3, the full variable domain is EAGVTQSPTHLIKTRGQQATLRCSPISGHTSVYWYQQALGLGLQFLLWYDEGEERNRGNFPPRFSGRQFPNYSSELNVNALELEDSALYLCASSLVERVHEQYFGPGTRLTVT.

Only one count was recorded for this clone. The chain carries TRBV27 and TRBJ1-2, with D tentatively TRBD1 (5 bases). This CDR3 spans 13 amino acids. Germline V gene data show CDR1 as MNHEY and CDR2 as SMNVEV (reference sequence). V lost 6 bases and J lost 5, with 13 bases in between. For the CDR3, the DNA is TGTGCCAGCAGCCCTGGGGGGAGGTATGGCTACACCTTC. Protein product: CASSPGGRYGYTF.

The genes are TRBV7-9 and TRBJ2-2; TRBD1 aligns across 8 bases. Unmatched junction bases numbered 8, after V lost 5 bases and J lost 9 bases. The germline V gene has CDR1 SEHNR and CDR2 FQNEAQ (reference sequence). The CDR3 has 14 residues. The CDR3 spells CASSTAQGDRELFF. The CDR3 region has the DNA TGTGCCAGCAGCACCGCACAGGGGGACCGGGAGCTGTTTTTT.

The V and J genes are TRBV6-1 and TRBJ2-7; a possible D gene is TRBD1 (6 bases). The germline V gene encodes CDR1 MNHNS and CDR2 SASEGT. With 1 base removed from V and 0 bases from J, the gap between germline ends came to 13 bases. The CDR3 extends over 16 amino acids. This CDR3 is CASSEGSWDNSYEQYV. The CDR3 DNA reads as TGTGCCAGCAGTGAAGGGTCTTGGGACAACTCCTACGAGCAGTACGTC.

The chain is built from TRBV2 and TRBJ2-7; 8 positions match TRBD2. This CDR3 is 14 amino acids long. V was pared by 5 bases and J by 0 bases, with 3 bases of the junction left unmatched. The germline gives CDR1 SNHLY, CDR2 FYNNEI. The CDR3: CASSPGLVSYEQYF. The CDR3 bases are TGTGCCAGCAGTCCGGGACTAGTCTCCTACGAGCAGTACTTC.

The chain employs TRBV19 and TRBJ2-1; 7 positions match TRBD2. With 6 bases clipped from V and 4 bases from J, the junction kept 6 bases outside the gene matches. In germline, CDR1 is LNHDA, CDR2 SQIVND (reference sequence). This CDR3 contains 14 residues. For the CDR3, the DNA is TGTGCCAGTAGATTGCGGGAGCGGTACAATGAGCAGTTCTTC. This sequence encodes CASRLRERYNEQFF.

The chain is built from TRBV4-1 and TRBJ1-2; unclear D gene. In germline, CDR1 is MGHRA, CDR2 YSYEKL. The V end lost 1 base, the J end lost 7 bases, and 4 bases lay between the germline ends. The CDR3 totals 11 residues. CDR3 DNA: TGCGCCAGCAGCCAAGCCGGTGGCTACACCTTC. This translates into CASSQAGGYTF.

The J gene is TRBJ1-1, the V gene TRBV6-5; D unresolved. Germline V CDR1 and CDR2: MNHEY, SVGAGI. V gave up 0 bases and J gave up 4 bases, with 9 bases separating them. The CDR3 loop spans 14 amino acids. CDR3 sequence (DNA): TGTGCCAGCAGTTACTCCCTTCGTATCACTGAAGCTTTCTTT. It yields the protein CASSYSLRITEAFF.

The chain has TRBV27 and TRBJ2-1, with a weak D call TRBD2 (5 bases). Germline values: CDR1 MNHEY, CDR2 SMNVEV (reference sequence). CDR3 size: 13 residues. Trimming stripped 6 bases from V and 9 bases from J, with 15 bases between. The chain's CDR3 is CASSPLEGSEQFF. CDR3 bases: TGTGCCAGCAGCCCCCTTGAAGGGAGTGAGCAGTTCTTC.

This sequence joins TRBV2 and TRBJ2-3; TRBD2 matches 9 bases. Germline V CDR1 and CDR2: SNHLY, FYNNEI. V shed 7 bases, J shed 4 bases, and the junction held 6 bases outside the gene matches. This CDR3 is 14 amino acids long. The CDR3 region has the DNA TGTGCCAGCAACGGCGGGGGGGCCTCAGATACGCAGTATTTT. Translating it yields CASNGGGASDTQYF.

In this sample, this clone turned up once. The V and J genes are TRBV5-4 and TRBJ2-5, with TRBD2 matching over 9 bases. The CDR3 length is 16 residues. Germline CDR1 is SGHNT and CDR2 is YYREEE (reference sequence). The junction had 14 bases not matched to a gene; V was cut back by 4 bases and J by 7 bases. The CDR3 DNA reads TGTGCCAGCAGCCACCCGACTAGCGGAGCGACGGGGACCCAGTACTTC. This gives the protein CASSHPTSGATGTQYF.